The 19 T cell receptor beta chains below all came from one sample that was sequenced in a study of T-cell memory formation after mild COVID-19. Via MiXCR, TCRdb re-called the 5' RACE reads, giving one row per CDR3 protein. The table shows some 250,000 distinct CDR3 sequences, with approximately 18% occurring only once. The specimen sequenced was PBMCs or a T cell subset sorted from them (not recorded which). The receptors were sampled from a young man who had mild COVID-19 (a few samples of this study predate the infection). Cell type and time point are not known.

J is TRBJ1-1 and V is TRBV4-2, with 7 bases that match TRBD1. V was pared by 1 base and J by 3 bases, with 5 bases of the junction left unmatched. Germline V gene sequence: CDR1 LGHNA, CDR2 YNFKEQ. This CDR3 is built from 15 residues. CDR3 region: CASSQGRGLDTEAFF. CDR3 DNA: TGTGCCAGCAGCCAAGGGAGGGGGCTGGACACTGAAGCTTTCTTT.

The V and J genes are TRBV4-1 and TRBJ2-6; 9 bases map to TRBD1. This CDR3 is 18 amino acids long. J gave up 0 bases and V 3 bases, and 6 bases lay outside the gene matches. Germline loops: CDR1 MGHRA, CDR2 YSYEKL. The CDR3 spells CASSHWDRDYSGANVLTF. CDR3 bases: TGCGCCAGCAGCCACTGGGACAGGGATTACTCTGGGGCCAACGTCCTGACTTTC.

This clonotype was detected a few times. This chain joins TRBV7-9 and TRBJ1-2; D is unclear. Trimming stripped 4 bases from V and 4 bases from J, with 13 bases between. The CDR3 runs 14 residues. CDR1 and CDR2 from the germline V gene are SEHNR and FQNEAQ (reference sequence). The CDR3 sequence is CASSSDEGSYGYTF. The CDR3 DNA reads TGTGCCAGCAGCTCTGACGAAGGTTCCTATGGCTACACCTTC.

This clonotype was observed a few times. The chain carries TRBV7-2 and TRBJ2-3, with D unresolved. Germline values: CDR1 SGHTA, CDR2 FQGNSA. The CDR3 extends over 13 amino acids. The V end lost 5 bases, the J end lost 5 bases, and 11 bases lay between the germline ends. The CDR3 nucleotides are TGTGCCAGCAGCATCCCTAGGAAAGATACGCAGTATTTT. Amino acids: CASSIPRKDTQYF.

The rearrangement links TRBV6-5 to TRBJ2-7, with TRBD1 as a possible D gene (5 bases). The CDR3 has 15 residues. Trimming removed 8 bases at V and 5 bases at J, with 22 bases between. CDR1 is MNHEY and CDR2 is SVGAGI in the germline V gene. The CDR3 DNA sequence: TGTGCCAGCTGGGGCTCAATGTTAGGGCCCCACGAGCAGTACTTC. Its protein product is CASWGSMLGPHEQYF.

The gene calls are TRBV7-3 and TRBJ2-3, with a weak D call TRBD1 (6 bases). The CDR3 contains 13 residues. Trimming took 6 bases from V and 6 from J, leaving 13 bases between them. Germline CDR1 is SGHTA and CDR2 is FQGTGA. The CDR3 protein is CASSKGQGDTQYF. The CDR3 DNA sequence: TGTGCCAGCAGTAAGGGGCAGGGGGATACGCAGTATTTT.

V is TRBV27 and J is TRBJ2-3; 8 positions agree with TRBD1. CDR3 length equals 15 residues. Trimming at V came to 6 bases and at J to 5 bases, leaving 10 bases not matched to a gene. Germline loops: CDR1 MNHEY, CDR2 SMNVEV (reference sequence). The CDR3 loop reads CASSNPRGRKDTQYF. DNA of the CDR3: TGTGCCAGCAGCAACCCCAGGGGGCGCAAAGATACGCAGTATTTT.

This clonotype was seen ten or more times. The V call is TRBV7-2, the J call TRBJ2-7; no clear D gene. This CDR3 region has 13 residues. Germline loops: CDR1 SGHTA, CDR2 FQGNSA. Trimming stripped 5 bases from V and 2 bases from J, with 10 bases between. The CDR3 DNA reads TGTGCCAGCAGCCCCTCTGAGCCCTACGAGCAGTACTTC. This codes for CASSPSEPYEQYF.

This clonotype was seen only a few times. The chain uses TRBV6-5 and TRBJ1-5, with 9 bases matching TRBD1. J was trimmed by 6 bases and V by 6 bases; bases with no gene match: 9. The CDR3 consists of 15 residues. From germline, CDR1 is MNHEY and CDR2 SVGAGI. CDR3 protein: CASRPTGGYSQPQHF. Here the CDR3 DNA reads TGTGCCAGCAGACCGACAGGGGGGTATAGTCAGCCCCAGCATTTT.

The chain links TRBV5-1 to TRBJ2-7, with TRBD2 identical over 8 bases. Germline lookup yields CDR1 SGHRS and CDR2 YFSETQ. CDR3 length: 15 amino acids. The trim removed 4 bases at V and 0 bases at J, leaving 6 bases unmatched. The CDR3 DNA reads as TGCGCCAGCAGCACAACTAGCGGTTCCTCCTACGAGCAGTACTTC. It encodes CASSTTSGSSYEQYF.

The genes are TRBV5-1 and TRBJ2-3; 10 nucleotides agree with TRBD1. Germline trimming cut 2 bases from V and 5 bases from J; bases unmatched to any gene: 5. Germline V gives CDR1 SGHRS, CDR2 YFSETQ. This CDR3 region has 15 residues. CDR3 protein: CASSFLGQGGDTQYF. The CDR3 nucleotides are TGCGCCAGCAGCTTCTTAGGACAGGGGGGAGATACGCAGTATTTT.

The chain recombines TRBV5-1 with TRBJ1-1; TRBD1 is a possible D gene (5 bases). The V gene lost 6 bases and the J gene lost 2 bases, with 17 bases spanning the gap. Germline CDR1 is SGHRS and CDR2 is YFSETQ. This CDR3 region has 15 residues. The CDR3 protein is CASTLRQGANTEAFF. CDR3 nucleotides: TGCGCCAGCACCCTCCGCCAAGGGGCCAACACTGAAGCTTTCTTT.

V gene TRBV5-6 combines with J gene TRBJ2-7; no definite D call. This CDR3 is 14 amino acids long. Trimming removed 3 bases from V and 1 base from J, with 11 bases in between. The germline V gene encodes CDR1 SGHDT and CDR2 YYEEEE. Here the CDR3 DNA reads TGTGCCAGCAGCTACGCGGAGAGTTCCTACGAGCAGTACTTC. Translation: CASSYAESSYEQYF.

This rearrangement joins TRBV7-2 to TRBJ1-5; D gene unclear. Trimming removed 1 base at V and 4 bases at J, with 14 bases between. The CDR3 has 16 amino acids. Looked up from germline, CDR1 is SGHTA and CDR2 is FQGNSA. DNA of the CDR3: TGTGCCAGCAGCTTAGGAGGCGAACGCCGTAATCAGCCCCAGCATTTT. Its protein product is CASSLGGERRNQPQHF.

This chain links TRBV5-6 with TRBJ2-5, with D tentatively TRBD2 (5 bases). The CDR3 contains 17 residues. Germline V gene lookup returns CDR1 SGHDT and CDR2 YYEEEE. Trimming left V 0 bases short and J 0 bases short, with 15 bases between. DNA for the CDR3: TGTGCCAGCAGCTTGGACTCGGGTTGGGAGTACCAAGAGACCCAGTACTTC. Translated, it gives CASSLDSGWEYQETQYF.

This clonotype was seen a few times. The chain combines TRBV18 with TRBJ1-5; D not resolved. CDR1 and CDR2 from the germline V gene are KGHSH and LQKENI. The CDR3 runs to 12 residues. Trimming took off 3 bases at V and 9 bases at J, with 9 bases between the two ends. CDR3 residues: CASSPFEGPQHF. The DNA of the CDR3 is TGTGCCAGCTCACCGTTCGAGGGGCCCCAGCATTTT.

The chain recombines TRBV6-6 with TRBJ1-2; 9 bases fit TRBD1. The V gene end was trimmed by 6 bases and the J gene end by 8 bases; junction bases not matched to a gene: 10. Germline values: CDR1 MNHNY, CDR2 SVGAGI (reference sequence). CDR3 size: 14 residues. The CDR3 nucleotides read TGTGCCAGCAGAACCGACAGGGGGAGAGAAGGCTACACCTTC. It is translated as CASRTDRGREGYTF.

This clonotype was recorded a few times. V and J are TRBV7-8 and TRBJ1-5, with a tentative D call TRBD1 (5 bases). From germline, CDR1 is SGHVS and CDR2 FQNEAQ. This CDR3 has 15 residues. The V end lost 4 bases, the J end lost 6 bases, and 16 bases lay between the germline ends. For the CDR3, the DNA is TGTGCCAGCAGCTCGTTCCAGGGCCCAAGTCAGCCCCAGCATTTT. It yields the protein CASSSFQGPSQPQHF.

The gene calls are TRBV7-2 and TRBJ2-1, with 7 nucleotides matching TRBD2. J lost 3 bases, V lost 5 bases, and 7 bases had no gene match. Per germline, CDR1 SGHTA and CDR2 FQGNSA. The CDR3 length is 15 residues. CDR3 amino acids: CASSTSGAVYNEQFF. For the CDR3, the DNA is TGTGCCAGCAGCACGAGCGGGGCGGTCTACAATGAGCAGTTCTTC. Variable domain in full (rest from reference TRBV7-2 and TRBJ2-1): GAGVSQSPSNKVTEKGKDVELRCDPISGHTALYWYRQSLGQGLEFLIYFQGNSAPDKSGLPSDRFSAERTGGSVSTLTIQRTQQEDSAVYLCASSTSGAVYNEQFFGPGTRLTVL.